One and the same sample provided the 28 T cell receptor beta chains below, sequenced in a study of T cell repertoires in cytomegalovirus infection. TCRdb re-called the reads through MiXCR, storing one row per CDR3 protein. Seen here are 650,000 to 900,000 distinct CDR3 sequences, approximately 32% observed once, and the top ten hold about an eighth. The antigens of these receptors remain unknown. The sample in question was cultured CD8+ T cells from PBMCs, obtained from culture after CMV antigen stimulation. All receptors come from a human donor in good health (CMV status not recorded). Some clones in this sample may be carry-over from other donors' samples.

This chain joins TRBV12-3 or TRBV12-4 and TRBJ2-7, with 8 nucleotides matching TRBD1. The ends lost 4 bases at V and 6 bases at J; junction bases unmatched: 17. This CDR3 spans 17 amino acids. The CDR3 loop is CASSSPSGQGQVCEQYF. The CDR3 DNA sequence: TGTGCCAGCAGTTCCCCCTCAGGACAGGGTCAGGTCTGCGAGCAGTACTTC.

This clonotype was recorded many times. The chain carries TRBV7-2 and TRBJ1-6; unclear D gene. The germline V and J ends were trimmed by 5 bases and 7 bases, with 18 bases remaining between them. Germline-derived CDR1 and CDR2 are SGHTA and FQGNSA. The CDR3 spans 16 residues. DNA for the CDR3: TGTGCCAGCAGCCGAACCGGTCCTCACTTGAATTCACCCCTCCACTTT. This codes for CASSRTGPHLNSPLHF.

This clonotype occurred a few times. The chain is built from TRBV15 and TRBJ1-5; D is possibly TRBD1 (6 bases). The CDR3 loop spans 15 amino acids. Trimming shortened V by 8 bases and J by 6 bases, and 20 bases separated the two germline ends. CDR1 LNHNV and CDR2 YYDKDF come from the germline V gene (reference sequence). CDR3 in amino acids: CATEISGGSGQPQHF. CDR3 DNA: TGTGCCACCGAAATTTCTGGGGGCAGCGGTCAGCCCCAGCATTTT. The full variable domain, with the rest looked up from reference TRBV15 and TRBJ1-5, is DAMVIQNPRYQVTQFGKPVTLSCSQTLNHNVMYWYQQKSSQAPKLLFHYYDKDFNNEADTPDNFQSRRPNTSFCFLDIRSPGLGDTAMYLCATEISGGSGQPQHFGDGTRLSIL.

The V and J genes are TRBV29-1 and TRBJ2-5; D is uncertain. Germline CDR1 reads SQVTM; CDR2 reads ANQGSEA. The CDR3 has 11 residues. V lost 5 bases and J lost 4, with 8 bases in between. The CDR3: CSVPMGETQYF. The CDR3 DNA follows: TGCAGCGTTCCGATGGGAGAGACCCAGTACTTC.

The chain combines TRBV4-1 with TRBJ1-5; D is unclear. The CDR3 runs 15 residues. In germline, CDR1 is MGHRA, CDR2 YSYEKL. Between the trimmed V and J ends, which lost 1 base and 2 bases, there was a span of 9 bases. CDR3 residues: CASSQGDGGNQPQHF. The CDR3 nucleotides are TGCGCCAGCAGCCAAGGTGATGGTGGCAATCAGCCCCAGCATTTT.

DNA of the CDR3: TGTGCCAGCATAAGGACAGGGGTCAACACCGGGGAGCTGTTTTTT. Translation: CASIRTGVNTGELFF. The chain joins TRBV2 to TRBJ2-2, with 9 positions matching TRBD1. V lost 7 bases to trimming and J lost 2 bases; unmatched junction nucleotides: 5. Per the germline V gene, CDR1 is SNHLY and CDR2 is FYNNEI. CDR3 length equals 15 residues.

This chain connects TRBV27 to TRBJ2-3; unclear D gene. Germline CDR1 is MNHEY and CDR2 is SMNVEV (reference sequence). The CDR3 runs to 13 residues. V dropped 7 bases and J dropped 0 bases, with 8 bases sitting between them. The CDR3 reads CASTWSSTDTQYF. The CDR3 DNA sequence: TGTGCCAGCACGTGGTCTAGCACAGATACGCAGTATTTT.

The V and J genes are TRBV6-4 and TRBJ2-1, with 7 nucleotides matching TRBD2. V shed 2 bases, J shed 1 base, and the junction held 8 bases outside the gene matches. CDR1 and CDR2 (germline): MRHNA, SNTAGT. This CDR3 is 17 amino acids long. The chain's CDR3 is CASSDHPSGASYNEQFF. The CDR3, as DNA: TGTGCCAGCAGTGACCACCCCAGCGGGGCATCCTACAATGAGCAGTTCTTC.

The chain couples TRBV7-9 to TRBJ1-4, with TRBD1 as a possible D gene (6 bases). Germline V gene sequence: CDR1 SEHNR, CDR2 FQNEAQ (reference sequence). V dropped 4 bases and J dropped 6 bases, with 12 bases sitting between them. The CDR3 is made up of 14 amino acids. The DNA for the CDR3 is TGTGCCAGCAGCTACGGGGGCGCGGATGAAAAACTGTTTTTT. It is translated as CASSYGGADEKLFF.

The rearrangement links TRBV27 to TRBJ1-2; TRBD1 is a possible D gene (6 bases). This CDR3 has 14 amino acids. V lost 4 bases and J 3 bases, leaving 12 bases between the germline ends. Germline values: CDR1 MNHEY, CDR2 SMNVEV (reference sequence). This CDR3 is CASSSITGYYGYTF. CDR3 sequence (DNA): TGTGCCAGCAGTTCGATTACAGGGTACTATGGCTACACCTTC.

This sequence joins TRBV2 and TRBJ1-1; maybe TRBD1 (5 bases). This CDR3 region has 14 residues. V lost 7 bases, J lost 0 bases, and 12 bases lay in between. Germline V gene data show CDR1 as SNHLY and CDR2 as FYNNEI. DNA of the CDR3: TGTGCCAGCAATCAGGGAAACATGAACACTGAAGCTTTCTTT. It yields the protein CASNQGNMNTEAFF.

There are a few counts of this clonotype. This chain joins TRBV27 and TRBJ2-7; D is perhaps TRBD1 (6 bases). The CDR3 sequence is 14 residues long. The V end was cut by 6 bases, the J end by 2 bases, with 14 bases between. CDR1 is MNHEY and CDR2 is SMNVEV in the germline V gene (reference sequence). The DNA of the CDR3 is TGTGCCAGCAGCTCTTTACAGGGTGCCTACGAGCAGTACGTC. This encodes CASSSLQGAYEQYV.

The sample holds a few counts of this clonotype. The chain has TRBV7-9 and TRBJ2-5, with D unclear. V lost 7 bases and J 2 bases, leaving 14 bases between the germline ends. Germline CDR1 reads SEHNR; CDR2 reads FQNEAQ (reference sequence). The length of the CDR3 is 14 residues. The CDR3: CASTPAVGQETQYF. The DNA of the CDR3 is TGTGCCAGCACCCCTGCAGTGGGGCAAGAGACCCAGTACTTC.

The gene calls are TRBV9 and TRBJ2-3; 10 bases agree with TRBD2. The CDR3 length is 15 residues. V was clipped by 4 bases and J by 4 bases; unmatched bases: 6. The V gene's germline CDR1 is SGDLS and CDR2 YYNGEE. The CDR3 sequence is CASSPAGGPADTQYF. For the CDR3, the DNA is TGTGCCAGCAGCCCAGCGGGGGGGCCTGCAGATACGCAGTATTTT.

The V call is TRBV24-1, the J call TRBJ1-1, with D hard to call. The germline gives CDR1 KGHDR, CDR2 SFDVKD. V shed 8 bases and J shed 6 bases, with 15 bases lying between them. This CDR3 contains 13 residues. The CDR3 region is CATTAGGRAEAFF. The CDR3 nucleotides read TGTGCCACCACAGCTGGTGGGCGGGCTGAAGCTTTCTTT.

This rearrangement joins TRBV7-9 to TRBJ2-7; tentative D call: TRBD1 (6 bases). V lost 8 bases to trimming and J lost 2 bases, with 10 bases between them. The CDR3 runs to 12 residues. Per the germline V gene, CDR1 is SEHNR and CDR2 is FQNEAQ (reference sequence). The CDR3 bases are TGTGCCAGCTTTAACAGGGCCTACGAGCAGTACGTC. It codes for CASFNRAYEQYV.

Many counts were recorded for this clonotype. V is TRBV11-3 and J is TRBJ2-1; 9 positions agree with TRBD1. The CDR3 loop spans 16 amino acids. The V gene end was trimmed by 4 bases and the J gene end by 3 bases; junction bases not matched to a gene: 7. Per the germline V gene, CDR1 is SGHNT and CDR2 is YENEEA. The CDR3 DNA sequence: TGTGCCAGCAGCTCCCCAGGACAGGGGAACTACAATGAGCAGTTCTTC. As protein: CASSSPGQGNYNEQFF.

The V and J genes are TRBV12-3 or TRBV12-4 and TRBJ1-1, with a weak D call TRBD1 (5 bases). Trimming stripped 6 bases from V and 0 bases from J, with 14 bases between. The CDR3 has 15 amino acids. CDR3 amino acids: CASSPVGGMNTEAFF. CDR3 nucleotides: TGTGCCAGCAGCCCGGTGGGGGGAATGAACACTGAAGCTTTCTTT.

The gene calls are TRBV15 and TRBJ1-5; tentatively, D is TRBD1 (5 bases). Germline assignment: CDR1 LNHNV and CDR2 YYDKDF (reference sequence). There are 15 residues in the CDR3. V lost 4 bases, J lost 2 bases, and 12 bases lay in between. CDR3: CATSKGVKGNQPQHF. CDR3 DNA sequence: TGTGCCACCAGCAAAGGGGTGAAAGGCAATCAGCCCCAGCATTTT.

V gene TRBV5-6 combines with J gene TRBJ2-7; D might be TRBD1 (6 bases). The germline V gene has CDR1 SGHDT and CDR2 YYEEEE. V lost 2 bases, J lost 3 bases, and 12 bases lay in between. CDR3 size: 14 residues. The CDR3 sequence: CASSLQGISYEQYF. Here the CDR3 DNA reads TGTGCCAGCAGCTTACAGGGAATCAGCTACGAGCAGTACTTC.

The V call is TRBV7-9, the J call TRBJ1-1; a possible D gene is TRBD1 (6 bases). The V and J ends lost 5 bases and 0 bases respectively, with 13 bases between them. Germline V gene data show CDR1 as SEHNR and CDR2 as FQNEAQ (reference sequence). CDR3 length equals 15 residues. CDR3 residues: CASSPGGEMNTEAFF. CDR3 nucleotides: TGTGCCAGCAGCCCGGGGGGCGAGATGAACACTGAAGCTTTCTTT. The full variable domain, its missing parts supplied by reference TRBV7-9 and TRBJ1-1, is DTGVSQNPRHKITKRGQNVTFRCDPISEHNRLYWYRQTLGQGPEFLTYFQNEAQLEKSRLLSDRFSAERPKGSFSTLEIQRTEQGDSAMYLCASSPGGEMNTEAFFGQGTRLTVV.

This clonotype was observed a handful of times. This rearrangement joins TRBV7-2 to TRBJ2-1; D is perhaps TRBD2 (6 bases). CDR1 is SGHTA, CDR2 FQGNSA, per germline. The CDR3 extends over 15 amino acids. V was clipped by 1 base and J by 5 bases, with 12 bases between them. CDR3 sequence: CASSLGGGADNEQFF. CDR3 bases: TGTGCCAGCAGCTTAGGAGGAGGGGCCGACAATGAGCAGTTCTTC.

This clonotype was recorded a few times. V usage is TRBV27 and J usage is TRBJ2-1; a weak D match, TRBD1 (6 bases). The V gene lost 3 bases and the J gene lost 8 bases, with 14 bases spanning the gap. The germline V gene has CDR1 MNHEY and CDR2 SMNVEV (reference sequence). CDR3 length: 14 residues. As DNA, the CDR3 is TGTGCCAGCAGTTTGTTCAGGGGTGGCGATGAGCAGTTCTTC. This codes for CASSLFRGGDEQFF.

In this sample, this clonotype turned up a few times. The J gene is TRBJ2-7, the V gene TRBV7-8; D remains unclear. The CDR3 is 13 amino acids. V lost 5 bases and J 4 bases, leaving 12 bases between the germline ends. Germline-derived CDR1 and CDR2 are SGHVS and FQNEAQ. The CDR3 reads CASSALPGYEQYF. In DNA, the CDR3 is TGTGCCAGCAGCGCGCTCCCGGGTTACGAGCAGTACTTC.

In this sample, this clonotype turned up once. The chain has TRBV10-3 and TRBJ2-3; TRBD2 matches 7 bases. The CDR3 extends over 16 amino acids. Germline V gives CDR1 ENHRY, CDR2 SYGVKD. V lost 7 bases, J lost 0 bases, and 10 bases stayed unmatched. The CDR3 DNA reads as TGTGCCATCACCGGTGGGGAGGGACTCAGCACAGATACGCAGTATTTT. Its protein is CAITGGEGLSTDTQYF.

The table lists this clonotype with a few counts. The chain is built from TRBV12-3 or TRBV12-4 and TRBJ1-1; a possible D gene is TRBD1 (5 bases). The CDR3 extends over 14 amino acids. Trimming shortened V by 6 bases and J by 3 bases, and 14 bases separated the two germline ends. The CDR3 DNA reads as TGTGCCAGCAGCCCCCAGGGTGTGGACACTGAAGCTTTCTTT. Amino acid sequence: CASSPQGVDTEAFF.

DNA of the CDR3: TGTGCCAGCAGTTCCGCCGGGACAGGGGGCGCGTACAATGAGCAGTTCTTC. Amino acid sequence: CASSSAGTGGAYNEQFF. The V and J genes are TRBV27 and TRBJ2-1, with 12 bases lining up with TRBD1. The CDR3 runs to 17 residues. Germline-derived CDR1 and CDR2 are MNHEY and SMNVEV (reference sequence). V lost 4 bases to trimming and J lost 4 bases; unmatched junction nucleotides: 8.

The sample holds a few counts of this clonotype. This chain links TRBV7-6 with TRBJ2-1; D remains unclear. CDR1 is SGHVS and CDR2 is FNYEAQ in the germline V gene. Between the trimmed V and J ends, which lost 6 bases and 0 bases, there was a span of 12 bases. CDR3 length equals 15 residues. Here the CDR3 reads CASSPLGVSYNEQFF. The CDR3 nucleotides read TGTGCCAGCAGTCCTTTGGGTGTCTCCTACAATGAGCAGTTCTTC.